This TCR beta chain was recorded in a study of blood T cell repertoires in COVID-19. About the research overall: Spain, Italy and the United States supplied samples that represented acute and convalescent COVID-19. Nucleic acid was either cDNA or gDNA, and it came from T cells, B-cell-depleted T cells, or PBMCs.

As handled by the study authors: Counts of nucleated cells, estimated from reference gene primer amplification, were obtained. Profiling relied on immunoSEQ multiplex PCR, and the TCRdb table lists in-frame clones only, not all of them. D and trimming were read from the DNA, whereas the V and J calls and clone size are those reported in that table. The table lists around 170,000 clones, roughly nine tenths of them singletons. Per the germline V gene, CDR1 is KGHDR and CDR2 is SFDVKD. CDR3 length: 15 amino acids. The V gene lost 4 bases and the J gene lost 0 bases, with 12 bases spanning the gap. Input material: peripheral blood. This TCR derives from a woman in her twenties or thirties with active or convalescent COVID-19. This chain uses TRBV24-1 with TRBJ2-7; possible D gene TRBD2, 6 bases. CDR3: CATSDPGDSSYEQYF. The CDR3 region has the DNA TGTGCCACCAGTGACCCGGGGGACTCCTCCTACGAGCAGTACTTC.